What follows are 8 T cell receptor beta chains derived from one specimen sequenced in a study of breast tumors, draining lymph nodes, adjacent tissues. Axillary draining lymph nodes of breast cancer patients supplied the node samples. TCRdb used MiXCR to reprocess the multiplex PCR reads, holding one entry per CDR3 protein. The sample lists about 220,000 distinct CDR3 sequences, approximately 36% occurring once. The sample comprised axillary lymph node tissue. These receptors came from a female donor with breast cancer. Some clones in this sample may be carry-over from other donors' samples.

This clonotype occurred many times. One junction end does not reproduce the germline sequence, and a read error may be involved. The chain uses TRBV7-9 and TRBJ1-2, with 7 bases fitting TRBD1. The CDR3 consists of 15 residues. The V gene's germline CDR1 is SEHNR and CDR2 FQNEAQ (reference sequence). For the CDR3, the DNA is TGTGCCAGCAGCCAGGGGGTAGGGGGCTTTGATGGCTACCCCTTC. Translating it yields CASSQGVGGFDGYPF.

Concerning this clonotype itself: This could be a read error, since a much larger clone is one nucleotide away. The rearrangement links TRBV4-2 to TRBJ1-3; 7 nucleotides match TRBD1. This CDR3 region has 16 residues. CDR1 is LGHNA and CDR2 is YNFKEQ in the germline V gene. The CDR3 region is CAGSQDWRGPGNTIYF. The CDR3 DNA follows: TGTGCCGGCAGCCAAGATTGGAGGGGGCCTGGAAACACCATATATTTT.

The chain joins TRBV5-1 to TRBJ1-4; possible D gene TRBD1, 5 bases. The V end lost 0 bases, the J end lost 5 bases, and 14 bases lay between the germline ends. The germline V gene has CDR1 SGHRS and CDR2 YFSETQ. The CDR3 covers 16 residues. The CDR3 DNA is TGCGCCAGCAGCTTGGCCGGAGGGGCCTACAATGAAAAACTGTTTTTT. Its protein product is CASSLAGGAYNEKLFF.

This rearrangement joins TRBV24-1 to TRBJ2-6; 11 bases agree with TRBD1. The germline CDR1 and CDR2 sequences are KGHDR and SFDVKD. V was clipped by 12 bases and J by 2 bases; unmatched bases: 8. The length of the CDR3 is 16 residues. The CDR3 here is CAAVRGQGAGANVLTF. As DNA, the CDR3 is TGTGCCGCCGTCCGGGGACAGGGGGCTGGGGCCAACGTCCTGACTTTC.

The CDR3 DNA reads TGTGCCAGCAGCTTACGGGACAGAACCCACGAGCAGTACTTC. Translated: CASSLRDRTHEQYF. The rearrangement links TRBV13 to TRBJ2-7; TRBD1 aligns across 7 bases. The CDR3 extends over 14 amino acids. From germline, CDR1 is PRHDT and CDR2 FYEKMQ (reference sequence). V shed 2 bases, J shed 5 bases, and the junction held 6 bases outside the gene matches.

The V and J genes are TRBV24-1 and TRBJ2-2, with D maybe TRBD1 (5 bases). The V gene's germline CDR1 is KGHDR and CDR2 SFDVKD. The ends were cut back, 2 bases at V and 2 bases at J, with 14 bases in the middle. The CDR3 is 17 residues long. CDR3 region: CATSDSGALGNTGELFF. As DNA, the CDR3 is TGTGCCACCAGTGATTCTGGGGCATTGGGAAACACCGGGGAGCTGTTTTTT.

This chain joins TRBV20-1 and TRBJ2-7; 13 bases align to TRBD2. Germline V CDR1 and CDR2: DFQATT, SNEGSKA (reference sequence). The CDR3 is 15 residues long. The V segment lost 5 bases and the J segment 6 bases; nucleotides outside the gene matches: 10. The CDR3 sequence is CSASGTSGIAGEQYF. CDR3 in DNA: TGCAGTGCTTCCGGGACTAGCGGGATCGCTGGCGAGCAGTACTTC.

Ten or more counts support this clonotype. The chain combines TRBV4-2 with TRBJ2-7; D possibly corresponds to TRBD1 (6 bases). There are 15 residues in the CDR3. The germline V gene encodes CDR1 LGHNA and CDR2 YNFKEQ. V was shortened by 4 bases and J by 2 bases, with 15 bases between the two germline ends. The CDR3 DNA follows: TGTGCCAGCAGCCGCGAACAGGGTCCAGCCTACGAGCAGTACTTC. Residues: CASSREQGPAYEQYF.